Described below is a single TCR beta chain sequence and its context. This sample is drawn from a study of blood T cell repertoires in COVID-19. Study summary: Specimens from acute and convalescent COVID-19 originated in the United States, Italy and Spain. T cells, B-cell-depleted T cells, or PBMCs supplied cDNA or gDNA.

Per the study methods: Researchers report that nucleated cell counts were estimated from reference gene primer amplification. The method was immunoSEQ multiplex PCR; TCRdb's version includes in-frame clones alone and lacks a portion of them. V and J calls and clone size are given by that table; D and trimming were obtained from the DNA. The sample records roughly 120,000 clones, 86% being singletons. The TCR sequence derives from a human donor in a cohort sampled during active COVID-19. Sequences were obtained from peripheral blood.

The CDR3 spells CASSPGRGTNEKLFF. For the CDR3, the DNA is TGCGCCAGCAGCCCCGGCCGGGGGACTAATGAAAAACTGTTTTTT. The chain recombines TRBV5-1 with TRBJ1-4, with D perhaps TRBD1 (5 bases). V lost 4 bases to trimming and J lost 2 bases, with 12 bases between them. Germline loops: CDR1 SGHRS, CDR2 YFSETQ. The CDR3 contains 15 residues.